This entry lists 6 T cell receptor beta chains sequenced from one sample in a study of graft-versus-host responses after intestinal transplantation. What these receptors recognize is not known. TCRdb's copy holds only in-frame clones and misses some; the assay was immunoSEQ multiplex PCR. The sample carries about 39,000 clones, more than 90% recorded once. This sample comprised unstimulated CD8+ T cells sorted from spleen or lymph node cells, obtained before transplant. The receptors shown here come from a human donor who was the organ donor for an intestinal transplant.

J is TRBJ1-6 and V is TRBV28; 11 bases align to TRBD1. The length of the CDR3 is 17 residues. With 5 bases clipped from V and 5 bases from J, the junction kept 8 bases outside the gene matches. Germline-derived CDR1 and CDR2 are MDHEN and SYDVKM. The CDR3 loop reads CASSPARDRGNNSPLHF. CDR3 sequence (DNA): TGTGCCAGCAGTCCGGCCCGGGACAGGGGGAATAATTCACCCCTCCACTTT.

The chain links TRBV6-6 to TRBJ1-2; weak D call: TRBD1 (6 bases). Between the trimmed V and J ends, which lost 4 bases and 2 bases, there was a span of 14 bases. The CDR3 covers 15 residues. Germline CDR1 MNHNY, CDR2 SVGAGI (reference sequence). As DNA, the CDR3 is TGTGCCAGCAGTTTCTCGGACAGTTTGAACTATGGCTACACCTTC. Its protein is CASSFSDSLNYGYTF.

The rearrangement links TRBV6-5 to TRBJ1-1, with D unresolved. Per the germline V gene, CDR1 is MNHEY and CDR2 is SVGAGI. Between the trimmed V and J ends, which lost 0 bases and 10 bases, there was a span of 12 bases. This CDR3 has 13 amino acids. CDR3 residues: CASSYSLLEGAFF. The CDR3 DNA sequence: TGTGCCAGCAGTTACTCGTTATTGGAGGGAGCTTTCTTT.

CDR3 protein: CASSLNPIRVWEQYF. DNA for the CDR3: TGTGCCAGCAGCTTAAACCCGATCCGGGTTTGGGAGCAGTACTTC. The chain employs TRBV11-3 and TRBJ2-7; D remains unclear. In germline, CDR1 is SGHNT, CDR2 YENEEA. The ends were cut back, 2 bases at V and 7 bases at J, with 18 bases in the middle. The CDR3 sequence is 15 residues long.

V usage is TRBV7-9 and J usage is TRBJ2-1, with TRBD2 identical over 9 bases. The CDR3 totals 16 residues. V gave up 4 bases and J gave up 7 bases; unmatched junction bases: 11. CDR1 and CDR2 from the germline V gene are SEHNR and FQNEAQ (reference sequence). CDR3 residues: CASSSVFASGVNEQFF. The DNA for the CDR3 is TGTGCCAGCAGCTCCGTGTTTGCTAGCGGGGTGAATGAGCAGTTCTTC.

The rearrangement links TRBV5-6 to TRBJ2-7; D not resolved. CDR1 SGHDT and CDR2 YYEEEE come from the germline V gene. V was pared by 0 bases and J by 5 bases, with 3 bases between. CDR3 length: 11 residues. The CDR3 DNA reads as TGTGCCAGCAGCTTGGCCCACGAGCAGTACTTC. This encodes CASSLAHEQYF.